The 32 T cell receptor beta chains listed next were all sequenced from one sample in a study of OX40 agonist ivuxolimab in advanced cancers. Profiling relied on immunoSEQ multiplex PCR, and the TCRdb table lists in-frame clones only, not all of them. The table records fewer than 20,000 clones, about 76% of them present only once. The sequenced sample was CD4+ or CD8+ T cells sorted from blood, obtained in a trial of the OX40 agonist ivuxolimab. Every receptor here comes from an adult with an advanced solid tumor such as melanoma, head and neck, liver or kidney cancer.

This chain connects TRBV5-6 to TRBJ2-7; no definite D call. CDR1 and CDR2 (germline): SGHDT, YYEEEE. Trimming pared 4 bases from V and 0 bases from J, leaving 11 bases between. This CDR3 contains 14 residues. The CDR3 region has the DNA TGTGCCAGCAGCCCCCGGGTCAGCTCCTACGAGCAGTACTTC. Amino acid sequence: CASSPRVSSYEQYF.

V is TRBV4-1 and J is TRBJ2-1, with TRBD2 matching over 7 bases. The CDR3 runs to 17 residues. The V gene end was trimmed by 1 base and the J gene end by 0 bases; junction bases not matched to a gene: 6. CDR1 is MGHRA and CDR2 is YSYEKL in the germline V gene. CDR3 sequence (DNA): TGCGCCAGCAGCCAAGGCGCAGCGGGGAGCTCCTACAATGAGCAGTTCTTC. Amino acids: CASSQGAAGSSYNEQFF.

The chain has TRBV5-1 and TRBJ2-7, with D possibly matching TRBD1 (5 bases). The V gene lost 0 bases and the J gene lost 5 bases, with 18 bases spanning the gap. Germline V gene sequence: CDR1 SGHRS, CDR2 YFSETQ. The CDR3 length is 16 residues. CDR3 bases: TGCGCCAGCAGCTTGGGATACAGGTTCCAAGGCGACGAGCAGTACTTC. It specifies CASSLGYRFQGDEQYF.

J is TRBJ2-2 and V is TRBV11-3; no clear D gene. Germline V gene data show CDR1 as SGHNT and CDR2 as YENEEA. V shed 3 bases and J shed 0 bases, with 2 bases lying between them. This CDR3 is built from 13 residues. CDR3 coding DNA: TGTGCCAGCAGCTTTTCGAACACCGGGGAGCTGTTTTTT. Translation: CASSFSNTGELFF. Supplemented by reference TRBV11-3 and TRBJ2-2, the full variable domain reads EAGVVQSPRYKIIEKKQPVAFWCNPISGHNTLYWYLQNLGQGPELLIRYENEEAVDDSQLPKDRFSAERLKGVDSTLKIQPAELGDSAVYLCASSFSNTGELFFGEGSRLTVL.

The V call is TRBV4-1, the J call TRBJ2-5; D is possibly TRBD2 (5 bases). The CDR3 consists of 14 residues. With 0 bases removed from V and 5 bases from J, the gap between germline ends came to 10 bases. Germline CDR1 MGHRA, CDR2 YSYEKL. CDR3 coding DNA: TGCGCCAGCAGCCAAGATTCGGGGTGGGAGACCCAGTACTTC. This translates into CASSQDSGWETQYF.

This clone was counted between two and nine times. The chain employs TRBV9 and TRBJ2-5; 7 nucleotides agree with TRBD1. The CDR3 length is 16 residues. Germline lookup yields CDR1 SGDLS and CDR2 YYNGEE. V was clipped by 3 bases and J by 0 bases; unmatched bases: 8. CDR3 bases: TGTGCCAGCAGCGACGGGACAGCTACGTACCAAGAGACCCAGTACTTC. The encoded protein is CASSDGTATYQETQYF.

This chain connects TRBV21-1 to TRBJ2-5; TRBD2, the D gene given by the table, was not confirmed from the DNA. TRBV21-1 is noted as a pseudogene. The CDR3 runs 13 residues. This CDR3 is CAILTGRGETQYF. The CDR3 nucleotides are TGTGCCATTCTTACTGGGAGGGGGGAGACCCAGTACTTC.

The CDR3: CASSAPPATEAFF. Written as DNA, the CDR3 is TGTGCCAGCAGCGCGCCGCCGGCGACTGAAGCTTTCTTT. The rearrangement joins TRBV5-4 to TRBJ1-1; D is unclear. Germline CDR1 and CDR2: SGHNT and YYREEE (reference sequence). This CDR3 spans 13 amino acids. Trimming pared 4 bases from V and 5 bases from J, leaving 12 bases between.

CDR3 region: CASSDGTSGITDTQYF. The DNA of the CDR3 is TGTGCCAGCAGTGACGGGACTAGCGGGATCACAGATACGCAGTATTTT. The chain combines TRBV2 with TRBJ2-3, with 13 bases fitting TRBD2. The CDR3 is 16 residues long. V was clipped by 3 bases and J by 2 bases; unmatched bases: 2. Germline values: CDR1 SNHLY, CDR2 FYNNEI.

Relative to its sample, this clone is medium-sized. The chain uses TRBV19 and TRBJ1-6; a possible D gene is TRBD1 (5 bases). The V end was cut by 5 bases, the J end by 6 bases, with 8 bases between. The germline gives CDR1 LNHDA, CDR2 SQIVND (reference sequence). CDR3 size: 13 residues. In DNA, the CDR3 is TGTGCCAGTAGTGGGACGGCTAATTCACCCCTCCACTTT. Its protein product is CASSGTANSPLHF.

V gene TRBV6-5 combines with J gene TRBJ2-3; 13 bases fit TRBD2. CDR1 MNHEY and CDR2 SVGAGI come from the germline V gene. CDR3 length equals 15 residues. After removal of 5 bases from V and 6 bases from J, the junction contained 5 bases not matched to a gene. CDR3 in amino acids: CASSPTSGGPDTQYF. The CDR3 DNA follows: TGTGCCAGCAGTCCGACTAGCGGGGGGCCTGATACGCAGTATTTT.

The CDR3 sequence is CAIRPGNLRDTIYF. The CDR3 nucleotides are TGTGCCATCAGACCCGGGAACCTTAGGGACACCATATATTTT. The chain employs TRBV10-3 and TRBJ1-3; unclear D gene. Germline CDR1 is ENHRY and CDR2 is SYGVKD. The CDR3 extends over 14 amino acids. Trimming shortened V by 6 bases and J by 8 bases, and 17 bases separated the two germline ends.

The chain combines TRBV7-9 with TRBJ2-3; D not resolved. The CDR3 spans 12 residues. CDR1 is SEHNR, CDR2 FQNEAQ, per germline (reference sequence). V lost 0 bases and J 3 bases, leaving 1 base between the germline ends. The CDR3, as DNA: TGTGCCAGCAGCTTAGCGACAGATACGCAGTATTTT. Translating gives CASSLATDTQYF.

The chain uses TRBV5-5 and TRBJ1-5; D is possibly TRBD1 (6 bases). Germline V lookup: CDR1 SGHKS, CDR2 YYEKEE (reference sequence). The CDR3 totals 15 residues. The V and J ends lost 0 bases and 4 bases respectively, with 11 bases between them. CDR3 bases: TGTGCCAGCAGCTTGGTGGGGGGACAAAATCAGCCCCAGCATTTT. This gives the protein CASSLVGGQNQPQHF. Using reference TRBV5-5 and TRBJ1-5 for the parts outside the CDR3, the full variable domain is DAGVTQSPTHLIKTRGQQVTLRCSPISGHKSVSWYQQVLGQGPQFIFQYYEKEERGRGNFPDRFSARQFPNYSSELNVNALLLGDSALYLCASSLVGGQNQPQHFGDGTRLSIL.

The CDR3 DNA reads TGTGCCAGCAGCGCAGACAGGGGTCCCTACGAGCAGTACTTC. It encodes CASSADRGPYEQYF. The V gene is TRBV7-9, the J gene TRBJ2-7; 8 bases align to TRBD1. Trimming took 5 bases from V and 2 from J; bases not matched to a gene: 5. The V gene's germline CDR1 is SEHNR and CDR2 FQNEAQ (reference sequence). This CDR3 spans 14 amino acids.

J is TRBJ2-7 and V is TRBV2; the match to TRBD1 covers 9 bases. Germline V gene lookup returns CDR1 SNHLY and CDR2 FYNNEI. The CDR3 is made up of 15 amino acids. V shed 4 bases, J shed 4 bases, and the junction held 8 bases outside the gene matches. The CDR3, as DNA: TGTGCCAGCAGTGTAGGACAGGGGAGAGAGTACGAGCAGTACTTC. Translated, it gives CASSVGQGREYEQYF.

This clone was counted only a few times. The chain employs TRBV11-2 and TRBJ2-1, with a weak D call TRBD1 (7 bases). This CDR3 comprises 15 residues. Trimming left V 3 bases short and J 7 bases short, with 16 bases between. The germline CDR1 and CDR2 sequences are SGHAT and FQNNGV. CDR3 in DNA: TGTGCCAGCAGCTTCGCAGGGGGGTACTTGAATGAGCAGTTCTTC. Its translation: CASSFAGGYLNEQFF.

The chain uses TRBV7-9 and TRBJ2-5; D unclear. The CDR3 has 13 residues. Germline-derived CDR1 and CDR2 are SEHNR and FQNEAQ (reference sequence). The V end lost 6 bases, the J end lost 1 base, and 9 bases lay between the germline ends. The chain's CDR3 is CASSPPAQETQYF. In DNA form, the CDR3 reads TGTGCCAGCAGTCCCCCGGCCCAAGAGACCCAGTACTTC. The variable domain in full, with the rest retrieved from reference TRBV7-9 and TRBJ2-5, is DTGVSQNPRHKITKRGQNVTFRCDPISEHNRLYWYRQTLGQGPEFLTYFQNEAQLEKSRLLSDRFSAERPKGSFSTLEIQRTEQGDSAMYLCASSPPAQETQYFGPGTRLLVL.

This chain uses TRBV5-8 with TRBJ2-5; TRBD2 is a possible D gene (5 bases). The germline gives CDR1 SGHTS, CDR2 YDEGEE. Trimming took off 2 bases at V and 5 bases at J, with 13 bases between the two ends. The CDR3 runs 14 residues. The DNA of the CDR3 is TGTGCCAGCAGCTTACGAGGAGGTGGGGAGACCCAGTACTTC. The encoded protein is CASSLRGGGETQYF.

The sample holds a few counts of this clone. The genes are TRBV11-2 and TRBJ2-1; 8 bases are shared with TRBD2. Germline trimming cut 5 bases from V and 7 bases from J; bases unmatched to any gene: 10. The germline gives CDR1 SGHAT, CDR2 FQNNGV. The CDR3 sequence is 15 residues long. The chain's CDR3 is CASSQYAGTSNEQFF. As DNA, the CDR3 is TGTGCCAGCAGCCAGTATGCCGGGACTAGTAATGAGCAGTTCTTC.

In nucleotides, the CDR3 is TGTGCCAGCAGCTTCCAGGTCCTAGAGGAGGAATGGGCAGATACGCAGTATTTT. Its protein product is CASSFQVLEEEWADTQYF. The genes are TRBV5-7 and TRBJ2-3; D might be TRBD2 (5 bases). TRBV5-7 qualifies as an ORF whose function is uncertain. The ends were cut back, 2 bases at V and 4 bases at J, with 23 bases in the middle. The CDR3 totals 18 residues.

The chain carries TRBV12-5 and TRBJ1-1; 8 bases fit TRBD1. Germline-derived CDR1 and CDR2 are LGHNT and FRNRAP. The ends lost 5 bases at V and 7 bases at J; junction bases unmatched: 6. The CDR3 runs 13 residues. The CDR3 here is CASGPGQAVEAFF. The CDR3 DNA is TGTGCTAGTGGTCCGGGACAGGCCGTTGAAGCTTTCTTT.

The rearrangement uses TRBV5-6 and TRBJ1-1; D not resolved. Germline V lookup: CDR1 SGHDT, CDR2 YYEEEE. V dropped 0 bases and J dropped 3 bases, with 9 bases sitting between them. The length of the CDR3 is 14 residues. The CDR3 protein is CASSLGAVDTEAFF. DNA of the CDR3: TGTGCCAGCAGCTTGGGGGCCGTGGACACTGAAGCTTTCTTT. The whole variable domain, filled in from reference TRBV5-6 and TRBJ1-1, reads DAGVTQSPTHLIKTRGQQVTLRCSPKSGHDTVSWYQQALGQGPQFIFQYYEEEERQRGNFPDRFSGHQFPNYSSELNVNALLLGDSALYLCASSLGAVDTEAFFGQGTRLTVV.

CDR3 sequence: CASSLGTGELFF. In DNA, the CDR3 is TGTGCCAGCAGCTTAGGCACCGGGGAGCTGTTTTTT. The chain joins TRBV11-2 to TRBJ2-2; D remains ambiguous. Trimming took 1 base from V and 4 from J, leaving 1 base between them. CDR3 length: 12 residues. Germline CDR1 and CDR2: SGHAT and FQNNGV.

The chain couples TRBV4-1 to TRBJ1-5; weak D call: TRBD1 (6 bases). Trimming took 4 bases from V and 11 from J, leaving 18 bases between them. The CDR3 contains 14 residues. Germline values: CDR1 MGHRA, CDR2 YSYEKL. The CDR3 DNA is TGCGCCAGCAGCCCCTTGACAGGAGAAACAGCCCAGCATTTT. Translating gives CASSPLTGETAQHF.

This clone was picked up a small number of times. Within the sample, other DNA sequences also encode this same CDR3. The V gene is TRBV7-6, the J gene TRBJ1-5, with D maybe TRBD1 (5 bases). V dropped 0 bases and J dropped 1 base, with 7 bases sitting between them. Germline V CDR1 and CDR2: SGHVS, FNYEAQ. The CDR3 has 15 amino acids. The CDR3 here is CASSLAWGSNQPQHF. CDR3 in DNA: TGTGCCAGCAGCTTAGCTTGGGGGAGCAATCAGCCCCAGCATTTT.

CDR3 amino acids: CASSLFGALYTEAFF. The CDR3 DNA reads TGTGCCAGCAGTTTATTCGGCGCATTGTACACTGAAGCTTTCTTT. The J gene is TRBJ1-1, the V gene TRBV27; D remains unclear. Trimming removed 1 base at V and 3 bases at J, with 12 bases between. Germline V gene data show CDR1 as MNHEY and CDR2 as SMNVEV (reference sequence). This CDR3 is built from 15 residues.

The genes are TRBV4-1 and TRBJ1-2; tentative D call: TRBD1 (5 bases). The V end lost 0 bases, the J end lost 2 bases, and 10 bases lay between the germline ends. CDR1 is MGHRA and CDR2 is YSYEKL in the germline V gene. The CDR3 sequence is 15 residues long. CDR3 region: CASSQDSGINYGYTF. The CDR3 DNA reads TGCGCCAGCAGCCAAGATTCAGGGATAAACTATGGCTACACCTTC.

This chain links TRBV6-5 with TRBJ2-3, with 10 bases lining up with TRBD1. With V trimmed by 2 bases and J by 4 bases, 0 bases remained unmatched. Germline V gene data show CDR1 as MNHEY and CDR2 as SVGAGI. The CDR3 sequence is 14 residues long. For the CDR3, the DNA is TGTGCCAGCAGTTACGGGACAGGGGCAGATACGCAGTATTTT. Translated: CASSYGTGADTQYF.

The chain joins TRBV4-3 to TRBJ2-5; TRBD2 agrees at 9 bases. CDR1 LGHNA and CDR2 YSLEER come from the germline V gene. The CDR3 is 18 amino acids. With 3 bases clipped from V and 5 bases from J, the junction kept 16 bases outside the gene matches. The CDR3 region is CASSQAQGLAGSYETQYF. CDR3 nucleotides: TGCGCCAGCAGCCAGGCACAAGGGCTAGCGGGGAGCTATGAGACCCAGTACTTC.

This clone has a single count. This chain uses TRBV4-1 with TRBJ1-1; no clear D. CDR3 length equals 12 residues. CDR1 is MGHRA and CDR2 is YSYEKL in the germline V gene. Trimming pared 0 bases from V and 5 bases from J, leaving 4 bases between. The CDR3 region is CASSQDGTEAFF. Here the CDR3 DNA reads TGCGCCAGCAGCCAAGACGGGACTGAAGCTTTCTTT.

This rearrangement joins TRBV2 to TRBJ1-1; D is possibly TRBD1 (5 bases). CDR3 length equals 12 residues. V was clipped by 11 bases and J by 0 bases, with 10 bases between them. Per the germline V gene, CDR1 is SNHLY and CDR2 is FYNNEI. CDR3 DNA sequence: TGTGCCTCCCAGGGAGTGAACACTGAAGCTTTCTTT. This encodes CASQGVNTEAFF.